This T cell receptor beta chain was identified in a study of high-grade serous ovarian cancer treatment subgroups. Study as a whole: Each sample yielded on average roughly 7,000 unique TCR beta rearrangements from over 12,000 reads. Whole-study results and caveats: Same-patient tumor repertoires overlapped at about 0.095 to 0.85; different patients barely overlapped. Without spatial data, bulk sequencing limits insight into HGSC tumor diversity.

This clone was counted only a few times. Its antigen is unknown. Other DNA sequences of this sample code for an identical CDR3. TCRdb's copy holds only in-frame clones and misses some; the assay was immunoSEQ multiplex PCR. This table holds about 10,000 clones, approximately 70% found once. Germline values: CDR1 GTSNPN, CDR2 SVGIG (reference sequence). The CDR3 is 12 residues long. V lost 0 bases and J lost 7; bases outside the gene matches: 3. Tumor samples were taken before definitive surgery or chemotherapy. The clonotype originates from a human donor with high-grade serous ovarian cancer. The V gene is TRBV30, the J gene TRBJ2-7; 7 bases line up with TRBD1. Sequenced: tumor tissue. CDR3 amino acids: CAWSVRGREQYF. CDR3 nucleotides: TGTGCCTGGAGTGTAAGGGGGCGTGAGCAGTACTTC.